The sample holds a few counts of the clone carrying this T cell receptor beta chain. Its specificity is unknown. Germline V gene data show CDR1 as MGHRA and CDR2 as YSYEKL. The CDR3 runs to 18 residues. V dropped 0 bases and J dropped 7; count of bases not matched to a gene: 11. This record comes from a study of blood T cells in healthy people across ages. The study's findings and limits: As age increased, TCR beta diversity per million T cells fell in a roughly linear fashion. Lack of knowledge of donor CMV status possibly confounded expanded clonotype changes.

The second PCR ran roughly 6 to 12 cycles with a sample-barcoded 5' primer and J-beta primers. Each cDNA molecule was tagged by a template-switch adaptor that had 12 random nucleotides. MiXCR, applied by TCRdb to the 5' RACE reads, yields one record per CDR3 protein. The sample comprises around 1.1 million distinct CDR3 sequences, 35% to 45% of which are singletons, and about an eighth rests with the top ten. Sequenced: blood. The rearrangement links TRBV4-1 to TRBJ1-6, with 8 bases fitting TRBD1. The sequence was collected from a man aged 18 to 30 in good health. CDR3 sequence: CASSQEPPGQGGNSPLHF. The CDR3 DNA is TGCGCCAGCAGCCAAGAGCCCCCCGGACAGGGAGGGAATTCACCCCTCCACTTT.